This T cell receptor (beta chain) derives from a study of cytomegalovirus exposure and HLA in healthy donors (TCRdb year 2017). Looking at the study overall: According to a later analysis, one platform produced both the roughly 130 validation repertoires and the roughly 660 repertoires of the first cohort. The study was designed to test whether signatures of past pathogen exposure could be identified by cataloging public T cell receptors. Along with the roughly 670-subject first cohort, a separate validation cohort of roughly 110 different subjects was used. To predict cytomegalovirus infection status, the study brought together high-throughput TCR immunosequencing, statistical association of individual TCRs with disease status, and machine learning. Findings and caveats that apply to the study as a whole: In vitro tests confirmed that a few of the cytomegalovirus-associated TCR beta chains recognize cytomegalovirus antigens. Of the cluster scores, 90% to 95% were above 0 in a later analysis, which found that TCRs clustered in the first cohort also tended to co-occur in the 95 to 150 validation repertoires. In the study, approximately 150 TCR beta chains were listed as associated with cytomegalovirus. Most TCR sequences were seen in very few donors, while some public TCRs were found in many individuals. The authors suggested that the approach could potentially be extended to other disease states and immunological phenotypes. The classifier was reported to diagnose cytomegalovirus status with high specificity and sensitivity in both the original and validation cohorts. A later analysis had no HLA typing for the validation cohort, so co-occurrence there was scored across all 120 repertoires.

The library relied on the immunoSEQ multiplex PCR assay. For the original study's pipeline: To diagnose cytomegalovirus status from the catalog of TCR beta chain sequences, a statistical classification framework was built. This immuneACCESS table, as held by TCRdb, lists in-frame sequences with V and J called but not all clones. Of the missing ones, under half trace to an unresolved V gene in checked studies; the others have no known cause. V, J and clone size were drawn from that table, and D and trimming were deduced from the DNA. The sample records 150,000 to 200,000 clones, about 86% of which are singletons. The top ten clones comprise approximately 1.5% of the sample. Details on this clone: Its antigen is currently not known. Base qualities are not provided; no much larger clone lies one nucleotide away.

Donors formed part of the validation cohort, which comprised about 130 subjects and was distinct from the first cohort of 666 subjects. Based on the germline V gene, the CDR1 and CDR2 sequences are SGHVS and FNYEAQ. V is cut by 2 bases and J by 4 bases, and the space between the germline ends is 9 bases. Its CDR3 holds 13 amino acids, cysteine through phenylalanine. Just CDR3 DNA is preserved here, 39 bases in frame from base 1. Sequencing was performed on PBMCs. The rearrangement joined TRBV7-6 to TRBJ2-7; the D segment could be TRBD1, given 6 matching bases. This clonotype was sampled from a woman in her 30s in good health and CMV-seronegative. The CDR3 reads CASSLRRGYEQYF. The nucleotide sequence is TGTGCCAGCAGCTTACGCAGGGGTTACGAGCAGTACTTC.